This TCR beta chain is drawn from a study of human T cells and chemical hapten exposure. Broader study findings: Expanded TCRs made up significantly more big CDR3 similarity clusters than controls did.

As for this clonotype: The antigen remains undetermined.

Sample time point: patch test 2, 6 weeks after DPC sensitization. The treatment was: therapeutic diphenylcyclopropenone sensitization with weekly scalp DPC. During construction of the library, unique molecular identifiers were attached to individual cDNA molecules for quantitative, reproducible TCR counting. From the RACE reads, TCRdb called clonotypes with MiXCR, one entry per CDR3 protein. The data show some 350,000 distinct CDR3 sequences, with just under 6.5% seen just once and around 5.8% held by the top ten. The ends were cut back, 0 bases at V and 4 bases at J, with 9 bases in the middle. CDR3 length equals 15 residues. Germline lookup yields CDR1 MGHRA and CDR2 YSYEKL.

The TCR originated in a woman between 18 and 29 years old with alopecia areata. Some clones in this sample may be carry-over from other donors' samples. This rearrangement joins TRBV4-1 to TRBJ2-2; maybe TRBD1 (5 bases). Sequencing used whole blood, obtained in connection with sensitization to the hapten diphenylcyclopropenone (DPC). The CDR3 here is CASSQERTTTGELFF. The CDR3 nucleotides read TGCGCCAGCAGCCAAGAACGGACAACCACCGGGGAGCTGTTTTTT.